Listed below are T cell receptor beta chains from one sample, sequenced in a study of shared clonotypes between healthy human individuals. Assay used: immunoSEQ multiplex PCR; TCRdb lists only in-frame clones, some missing. The sample gives approximately 1.9 million clones, around 93% of which show up once; about 1.7% is in the top ten. The material sequenced was naive CD8+ T cells from PBMCs. The receptor set was obtained from a man aged 18 to 29 in good health. Some clones in this sample may be carry-over from other donors' samples. The CDR3 runs from the conserved cysteine through the conserved F or W. The D gene is left open where the match is weak. Rows give clone size only sometimes, using once, few, many, or a class for an expanded clone.

>-|TRBJ2-5|TRBV28|TRBD1
TGTGCCAGCAGCCGCGACCTCAGGACAGGGGAGACCCAGTACTTC
CASSRDLRTGETQYF
>-|TRBJ2-1|TRBV6-5|-
TGTGCCAGCAGATATCGCGGGACCTCTCACAATGAGCAGTTCTTC
CASRYRGTSHNEQFF
>-|TRBJ2-3|TRBV28|-
TGTGCCAGCAGCCGTTTAAGGACAGATACGCAGTATTTT
CASSRLRTDTQYF
>-|TRBJ2-2|TRBV2|TRBD2
TGTGCCAGCAGTGAAATAGGACTAGCGGGAGCCGACGGGGAGCTGTTTTTT
CASSEIGLAGADGELFF
>-|TRBJ2-5|TRBV6-1|-
TGTGCCAGCAGACGCAGGGCGCGGGGTCAAGAGACCCAGTACTTC
CASRRRARGQETQYF
>-|TRBJ1-3|TRBV28|-
TGTGCCAGCAGTCCCCCTCTAAAGACCCGGGGACACACCATATATTTT
CASSPPLKTRGHTIYF
>-|TRBJ1-3|TRBV6-1|-
TGTGCCAGTAGTGAACTGTTTGGGAGAAACACCATATATTTT
CASSELFGRNTIYF
>-|TRBJ1-5|TRBV27|-
TGTGCCAGCAGTTTTGGAGTTGGCGCTCAGCCCCAGCATTTT
CASSFGVGAQPQHF
>-|TRBJ1-1|TRBV6-5|TRBD1
TGTGCCAGCAGTTTTTCGGGCAGGGGGACTGAAGCTTTCTTT
CASSFSGRGTEAFF
>-|TRBJ2-2|TRBV5-4|-
TGTGCCAGCAGCACCGGACTAGGGGAGCTGTTTTTT
CASSTGLGELFF
>-|TRBJ2-7|TRBV7-9|-
TGTGCCAGCAGCTTAGATGCGGGGGCGCTCGGCGAGCAGTACTTC
CASSLDAGALGEQYF
>-|TRBJ2-2|TRBV20-1|-
TGCAGTGCTAGCGGGAGAAGGCTGTTTTTT
CSASGRRLFF
>-|TRBJ1-1|TRBV4-1|-
TGCGCCAGCAGCCAAGTAGGGATTCCAGAAGCTTTCTTT
CASSQVGIPEAFF
>once|TRBJ2-1|TRBV4-3|-
TGCGCCAGCAGCCAAGATTCTCTAGGAGGAGATGAGCAGTTCTTC
CASSQDSLGGDEQFF
>-|TRBJ2-7|TRBV4-1|-
TGCGCCAGCAGCCTCACAGGGCTTACCTACGAGCAGTACTTC
CASSLTGLTYEQYF
>-|TRBJ1-1|TRBV12-5|-
TGTGCCGCCCGCGTCGGGCATCCGAACACTGAAGCTTTCTTT
CAARVGHPNTEAFF
>-|TRBJ1-1|TRBV7-2|-
TGTGCCAGCAGCCCCCGGGGGGTCGAAAACACTGAAGCTTTCTTT
CASSPRGVENTEAFF
>-|TRBJ2-7|TRBV7-2|-
TGTGCCAGCAGCCCAACCCTCCGGACTGATCCGGAACAGTACTTC
CASSPTLRTDPEQYF
>-|TRBJ2-7|TRBV27|TRBD2
TGTGCCAGCAGTCCCACGGGAGGGCCCTCCTACGAGCAGTACTTC
CASSPTGGPSYEQYF
>-|TRBJ2-2|TRBV28|-
TGTGCCAGCAGACAGCCTCCGAACACCGGGGAGCTGTTTTTT
CASRQPPNTGELFF
>-|TRBJ2-5|TRBV7-8|-
TGTGCCAGCAGCTACCGTGGGGGTGGAGAGACCCAGTACTTC
CASSYRGGGETQYF
>-|TRBJ2-1|TRBV11-2|TRBD2
TGTGCCAGCAGCTTAAGTCCTCGATATGGGCGGGAGATAAATGAGCAGTTCTTC
CASSLSPRYGREINEQFF
>-|TRBJ2-7|TRBV27|TRBD1
TGTGCCAGCAGTTTCTCGACCGGGACAGTTTTCTACGAGCAGTACTTC
CASSFSTGTVFYEQYF
>-|TRBJ1-1|TRBV5-1|TRBD1
TGCGCCAGCAGCTTGGGACAGGGGATTAGGGGGACTGAAGCTTTCTTT
CASSLGQGIRGTEAFF
>-|TRBJ2-2|TRBV21-1|-
TGTGCCAGCAGCGTAATCACTAGCGGGAGGAGGGGCGGGGAGCTGTTTTTT
CASSVITSGRRGGELFF
>-|TRBJ2-6|TRBV7-2|-
TGTGCCAGCAGCTCGCCCAACCCTCTGGGGGCCAACGTCCTGACTTTC
CASSSPNPLGANVLTF
>-|TRBJ1-5|TRBV15|-
TGTGCCACCAGCAGAGAAAGGGCGGGTCAGCCCCAGCATTTT
CATSRERAGQPQHF